These 23 T cell receptor beta chains were sequenced from one sample in a study of response to subunit inactivated influenza vaccine (dated by TCRdb to 2016 to 2018). The library was produced with RT-PCR. For sequencing, an Illumina HiSeq 2500 was employed. Through fastp at Q25 and MiXCR, TCRdb rebuilt clones from the public reads, retaining in-frame beta chains. Under each unique CDR3 protein, matching rows form one entry showing the most common genes and DNA. The sample table contains some 600,000 distinct CDR3 sequences; only one count was recorded for 14% of them. Roughly 7.6% of the sample comes from the top ten. The source material was PBMCs from blood, sampled 14 days before vaccination. The receptor source for this set is a man aged 45-65 years who received an inactivated influenza vaccine. Donor details come from another sample of the same person, matched by shared clones.

V gene TRBV7-2 combines with J gene TRBJ2-7; D is possibly TRBD1 (6 bases). Per germline, CDR1 SGHTA and CDR2 FQGNSA. CDR3 size: 13 residues. With 4 bases removed from V and 7 bases from J, the gap between germline ends came to 14 bases. This CDR3 is CASSSRDTVEQYF. The CDR3 nucleotides are TGTGCCAGCAGCTCCCGGGACACCGTAGAGCAGTACTTC.

In its sample, this clonotype was seen many times. This chain links TRBV28 with TRBJ2-1, with 8 bases matching TRBD2. This CDR3 comprises 16 residues. The germline gives CDR1 MDHEN, CDR2 SYDVKM. With V trimmed by 6 bases and J by 9 bases, 16 bases remained unmatched. The CDR3 DNA is TGTGCCAGCAGACCTCAACTAGCGGCCCTTTGGGGTGAGCAGTTCTTC. This encodes CASRPQLAALWGEQFF.

There are a few counts of this clonotype. The chain combines TRBV20-1 with TRBJ1-5; D not resolved. This CDR3 is built from 12 residues. CDR1 is DFQATT, CDR2 SNEGSKA, per germline (reference sequence). V was pared by 2 bases and J by 1 base, with 3 bases between. The CDR3 region is CSARKSNQPQHF. The CDR3 DNA reads TGCAGTGCTAGAAAGAGCAATCAGCCCCAGCATTTT.

There are many counts of this clonotype. The chain employs TRBV4-3 and TRBJ2-1; D may correspond to TRBD1 or TRBD2 (5 bases each). The V end was cut by 4 bases, the J end by 5 bases, with 9 bases between. The CDR3 runs 13 residues. Looked up from germline, CDR1 is LGHNA and CDR2 is YSLEER. The CDR3 DNA follows: TGCGCCAGCAGCCGGGGGACCAACAATGAGCAGTTCTTC. Protein product: CASSRGTNNEQFF.

The chain is built from TRBV7-9 and TRBJ2-7; D not certain. There are 13 residues in the CDR3. Germline-derived CDR1 and CDR2 are SEHNR and FQNEAQ (reference sequence). V was clipped by 4 bases and J by 6 bases, with 13 bases between them. The CDR3 spells CASSSTLGPEQYF. CDR3 nucleotides: TGTGCCAGCAGCTCGACTCTAGGGCCCGAGCAGTACTTC.

This clonotype was detected a few times. The chain employs TRBV10-3 and TRBJ1-3; D is possibly TRBD1 (5 bases). The CDR3 is 15 residues long. The V and J ends lost 0 bases and 1 base respectively, with 7 bases between them. Germline V lookup: CDR1 ENHRY, CDR2 SYGVKD. The CDR3 sequence: CAISESGVSGNTIYF. CDR3 coding DNA: TGTGCCATCAGTGAGTCAGGGGTATCTGGAAACACCATATATTTT.

The chain uses TRBV28 and TRBJ2-1; TRBD2 agrees at 12 bases. Germline assignment: CDR1 MDHEN and CDR2 SYDVKM. There are 15 residues in the CDR3. The junction had 4 bases not matched to a gene; V was cut back by 5 bases and J by 5 bases. This CDR3 is CASSPSGRANNEQFF. The DNA for the CDR3 is TGTGCCAGCAGTCCTAGCGGGAGGGCTAACAATGAGCAGTTCTTC.

This clonotype was observed a few times. The rearrangement links TRBV10-3 to TRBJ1-1; TRBD1 matches at 7 bases. The V and J ends lost 4 bases and 1 base, in that order; junction bases with no gene match: 9. CDR1 is ENHRY and CDR2 is SYGVKD in the germline V gene. The CDR3 totals 16 residues. CDR3 DNA sequence: TGTGCCATCAGTGGTATACAGGGGAAGACGAACACTGAAGCTTTCTTT. It is translated as CAISGIQGKTNTEAFF.

The table lists this clonotype with a few counts. The V call is TRBV18, the J call TRBJ2-3; 13 nucleotides align to TRBD2. Germline loops: CDR1 KGHSH, CDR2 LQKENI. The CDR3 runs 14 residues. With V trimmed by 6 bases and J by 4 bases, 1 base remained unmatched. The DNA of the CDR3 is TGTGCCAGCTCCGGGACTAGCGGGGCAGATACGCAGTATTTT. Translating it yields CASSGTSGADTQYF.

V usage is TRBV6-4 and J usage is TRBJ1-1; D not resolved. Trimming took 2 bases from V and 3 from J, leaving 10 bases between them. The CDR3 length is 14 residues. Germline assignment: CDR1 MRHNA and CDR2 SNTAGT. The CDR3 loop reads CASSDHHRDTEAFF. DNA for the CDR3: TGTGCCAGCAGTGACCATCACAGAGACACTGAAGCTTTCTTT.

This clonotype came up a few times. This chain joins TRBV2 and TRBJ2-7, with TRBD2 matching 10 bases. The CDR3 spans 15 residues. V was clipped by 7 bases and J by 3 bases; unmatched bases: 9. Germline V CDR1 and CDR2: SNHLY, FYNNEI. Here the CDR3 reads CASKNQGLAIYEQYF. The DNA of the CDR3 is TGTGCCAGCAAGAATCAGGGACTAGCGATCTACGAGCAGTACTTC.

J is TRBJ2-7 and V is TRBV3-1, with D possibly being TRBD1 (6 bases). The germline V and J ends were trimmed by 3 bases and 0 bases, with 9 bases remaining between them. CDR1 is LGHDT and CDR2 is YNNKEL in the germline V gene (reference sequence). The CDR3 runs to 14 residues. The CDR3 sequence is CASSQGHLSYEQYF. The CDR3 bases are TGTGCCAGCAGCCAGGGACATCTCTCCTACGAGCAGTACTTC.

This clonotype showed up just a few times. The V gene is TRBV12-3 or TRBV12-4, the J gene TRBJ2-1; 9 bases map to TRBD2. The CDR3 covers 16 residues. Trimming removed 2 bases from V and 3 bases from J; junction bases left unmatched: 5. The CDR3 loop reads CASSLQAGGVYNEQFF. The CDR3 bases are TGTGCCAGCAGTTTACAGGCGGGAGGGGTCTACAATGAGCAGTTCTTC.

The V call is TRBV2, the J call TRBJ2-1; 10 bases are shared with TRBD2. The junction had 5 bases not matched to a gene; V was cut back by 1 base and J by 5 bases. Per germline, CDR1 SNHLY and CDR2 FYNNEI. This CDR3 spans 16 amino acids. The CDR3 nucleotides read TGTGCCAGCAGTGAAGAAATAGCGGGAGGTGACAATGAGCAGTTCTTC. Translated: CASSEEIAGGDNEQFF.

This clonotype showed up just a few times. The chain combines TRBV12-3 or TRBV12-4 with TRBJ2-1; the D call may be TRBD1 or TRBD2 (5 bases each). The CDR3 has 17 amino acids. Trimming left V 3 bases short and J 0 bases short, with 15 bases between. The CDR3 here is CASSFVSRGSSYNEQFF. Written as DNA, the CDR3 is TGTGCCAGCAGTTTTGTTTCTCGGGGCAGCTCCTACAATGAGCAGTTCTTC.

This clonotype showed up just a few times. The chain employs TRBV28 and TRBJ2-2; no clear D. Germline V gene sequence: CDR1 MDHEN, CDR2 SYDVKM. Trimming took 5 bases from V and 4 from J, leaving 14 bases between them. The CDR3 has 15 residues. This CDR3 reads CASSAPVMRTGELFF. In DNA, the CDR3 is TGTGCCAGCAGTGCCCCTGTGATGCGCACCGGGGAGCTGTTTTTT.

This clonotype was counted at least ten times. The chain employs TRBV7-6 and TRBJ2-5, with D perhaps matching TRBD1 (6 bases). Per germline, CDR1 SGHVS and CDR2 FNYEAQ. Deletions cut 1 base from V and 2 bases from J, with 8 bases between. This CDR3 comprises 14 residues. CDR3 loop: CASSLGDRQETQYF. The CDR3 DNA reads as TGTGCCAGCAGCTTAGGAGACAGGCAAGAGACCCAGTACTTC.

A few counts support this clonotype. V and J are TRBV4-2 and TRBJ2-3, with D perhaps TRBD1 (5 bases). The germline gives CDR1 LGHNA, CDR2 YNFKEQ. This CDR3 has 16 residues. V was trimmed by 2 bases and J by 2 bases, leaving 14 bases between them. CDR3 coding DNA: TGTGCCAGCAGCCAACCGGCAGGGTCAAACACAGATACGCAGTATTTT. Its protein is CASSQPAGSNTDTQYF.

This clonotype was counted only a few times. The chain joins TRBV20-1 to TRBJ2-1; a weak D match, TRBD2 (5 bases). CDR3 size: 14 residues. Trimming left V 6 bases short and J 9 bases short, with 21 bases between. CDR1 and CDR2 from the germline V gene are DFQATT and SNEGSKA (reference sequence). CDR3 nucleotide sequence: TGCAGTGCCCTTTACGGAGGCGCCCGTGGTGAGCAGTTCTTC. Its protein product is CSALYGGARGEQFF.

The genes are TRBV20-1 and TRBJ2-3, with 8 bases aligning to TRBD2. The CDR3 consists of 15 residues. Trimming took 5 bases from V and 2 from J; bases not matched to a gene: 9. The germline V gene has CDR1 DFQATT and CDR2 SNEGSKA (reference sequence). The CDR3 DNA is TGCAGTGCTTGTCGAGCGGGAGAGATCACAGATACGCAGTATTTT. This encodes CSACRAGEITDTQYF.

At least ten counts were recorded for this clonotype. The V call is TRBV29-1, the J call TRBJ2-3; the match to TRBD2 covers 7 bases. Germline V lookup: CDR1 SQVTM, CDR2 ANQGSEA. V shed 4 bases and J 1 base; nucleotides not matched to a gene: 5. The CDR3 spans 14 residues. CDR3 nucleotide sequence: TGCAGCGTTGTGCCTAGCGGCCGCACAGATACGCAGTATTTT. It yields the protein CSVVPSGRTDTQYF.

This clonotype was seen more than once but under ten times. The rearrangement joins TRBV28 to TRBJ2-3; 11 nucleotides match TRBD2. The length of the CDR3 is 17 residues. Trimming at V came to 4 bases and at J to 4 bases, leaving 10 bases not matched to a gene. Looked up from germline, CDR1 is MDHEN and CDR2 is SYDVKM. CDR3 in DNA: TGTGCCAGCAGTTCTCCTATAGCGGGAGGGCCGGCAGATACGCAGTATTTT. Residues: CASSSPIAGGPADTQYF.

This chain connects TRBV7-2 to TRBJ2-3; D assignment may be TRBD1 or TRBD2 (5 bases each). Germline-derived CDR1 and CDR2 are SGHTA and FQGNSA. CDR3 length: 15 amino acids. V lost 1 base to trimming and J lost 6 bases, with 14 bases between them. The CDR3 loop is CASSLEGTLGDTQYF. Written as DNA, the CDR3 is TGTGCCAGCAGCTTAGAAGGGACCCTAGGGGATACGCAGTATTTT.